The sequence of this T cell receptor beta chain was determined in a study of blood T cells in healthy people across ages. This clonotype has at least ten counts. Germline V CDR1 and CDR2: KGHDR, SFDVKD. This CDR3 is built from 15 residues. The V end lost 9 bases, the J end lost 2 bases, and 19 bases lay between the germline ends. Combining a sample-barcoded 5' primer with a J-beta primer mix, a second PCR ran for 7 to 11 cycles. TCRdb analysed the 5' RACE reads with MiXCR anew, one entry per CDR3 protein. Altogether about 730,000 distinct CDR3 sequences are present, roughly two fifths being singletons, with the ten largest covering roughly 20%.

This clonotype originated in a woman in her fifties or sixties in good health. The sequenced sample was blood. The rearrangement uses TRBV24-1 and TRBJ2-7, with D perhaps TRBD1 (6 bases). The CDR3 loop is CATANSGDFPYEQYF. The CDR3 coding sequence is TGTGCCACCGCCAACTCAGGGGATTTCCCCTACGAGCAGTACTTC.